The rows below give T cell receptor beta chains drawn from one sample of a study of shared clonotypes between healthy human individuals. Here immunoSEQ multiplex PCR was the method, and the copy in TCRdb shows in-frame clones only, minus some. Of 2.3 million or so clones detected, about 92% appear once; the ten largest clones hold 0.39%. The specimen sequenced was naive CD4+ T cells from PBMCs. The receptors were gathered from a man aged 18 to 30 in good health. Some clones in this sample may be carry-over from other donors' samples. CDR3s leave out the opening cysteine and the closing phenylalanine or tryptophan.

V gene: TRBV5-1; J gene: TRBJ2-5; CDR3 protein: ASSGNQETQY
V gene: TRBV30; J gene: TRBJ2-5; CDR3 protein: AWNRDTQETQY
V gene: TRBV2; J gene: TRBJ1-1; CDR3 protein: ASSGAGVDTEAF
V gene: TRBV18; J gene: TRBJ2-7; CDR3 protein: ASSPLDRGLFYEQY
V gene: TRBV7-9; J gene: TRBJ1-4; CDR3 protein: ASSLGSISNEKLF
V gene: TRBV28; J gene: TRBJ2-6; CDR3 protein: ASRSGANVLT
V gene: TRBV28; J gene: TRBJ2-3; CDR3 protein: ASSPGLAGVSDTQY
V gene: TRBV6-1; J gene: TRBJ2-7; CDR3 protein: ASSEARQGAGEQY
V gene: TRBV28; J gene: TRBJ2-3; CDR3 protein: AKSRAGQADTQY
V gene: TRBV4-2; J gene: TRBJ2-3; CDR3 protein: ASSQFLAASTDTQY
V gene: TRBV29-1; J gene: TRBJ2-1; CDR3 protein: SVEGGAPGLAYNEQF
V gene: TRBV2; J gene: TRBJ2-5; CDR3 protein: ASSERPQGGETQY
V gene: TRBV18; J gene: TRBJ2-1; CDR3 protein: ASSHGTSGSNEQF
V gene: TRBV2; J gene: TRBJ2-7; CDR3 protein: ASSDRRGGAGSEQY
V gene: TRBV11-2; J gene: TRBJ1-3; CDR3 protein: ASSLELGRRSGNTIY
V gene: TRBV25-1; J gene: TRBJ2-7; CDR3 protein: ASSEFLRGHRY
V gene: TRBV30; J gene: TRBJ1-2; CDR3 protein: AWSVRQGAGYT
V gene: TRBV5-5; J gene: TRBJ1-2; CDR3 protein: ASTPAGTNYGYT
V gene: TRBV28; J gene: TRBJ2-7; CDR3 protein: ASTQGDRSYEQY
V gene: TRBV27; J gene: TRBJ1-2; CDR3 protein: ASSVSTWGGYT
V gene: TRBV18; J gene: TRBJ2-2; CDR3 protein: ASSPMERDTGELF
V gene: TRBV2; J gene: TRBJ1-1; CDR3 protein: ASSEGYSTEAF
V gene: TRBV19; J gene: TRBJ1-5; CDR3 protein: AGGRQRAQH
V gene: TRBV7-2; J gene: TRBJ2-1; CDR3 protein: ASSLGMTSGRATQF
V gene: TRBV6-6; J gene: TRBJ1-4; CDR3 protein: ASTDRAFSNEKLF
V gene: TRBV28; J gene: TRBJ2-3; CDR3 protein: ASRRSGTLTDTQY
V gene: TRBV14; J gene: TRBJ2-5; CDR3 protein: ASSQARDGWETQY
V gene: TRBV9; J gene: TRBJ1-1; CDR3 protein: ASSGEGARTEAF
V gene: TRBV11-2; J gene: TRBJ2-7; CDR3 protein: ASAGTGSYEQY
V gene: TRBV5-1; J gene: TRBJ2-3; CDR3 protein: ASSPVPGTDTQY
V gene: TRBV10-3; J gene: TRBJ2-1; CDR3 protein: AISDSRRSYNEQF
V gene: TRBV7-2; J gene: TRBJ1-2; CDR3 protein: ASRLRGQGWGYT
V gene: TRBV10-2; J gene: TRBJ1-5; CDR3 protein: ASSEQGNQPQH
V gene: TRBV18; J gene: TRBJ2-1; CDR3 protein: ASSPISGTYNEQF
V gene: TRBV6-1; J gene: TRBJ1-1; CDR3 protein: ASRSGLRRTEAF
V gene: TRBV7-3; J gene: TRBJ2-7; CDR3 protein: ASSFGYLRFDSYEQY
V gene: TRBV30; J gene: TRBJ2-6; CDR3 protein: AWSALGAGANVLT
V gene: TRBV6-1; J gene: TRBJ1-5; CDR3 protein: ASSFRVGDQPQH
V gene: TRBV9; J gene: TRBJ1-4; CDR3 protein: ASSEGSTNEKLF
V gene: TRBV10-3; J gene: TRBJ1-5; CDR3 protein: AIGYSGGQPQH
V gene: TRBV7-3; J gene: TRBJ2-3; CDR3 protein: ASSRGLATSTDTQY